The 19 T cell receptor beta chains below were found in one sample sequenced in a study of blood T cell repertoires in COVID-19. Generated by immunoSEQ multiplex PCR, the TCRdb table keeps only in-frame clones and is missing some. The top ten hold roughly 25% of the sample, which has approximately 100,000 clones, around 80% seen once. The sequenced sample was peripheral blood. Source of these receptors: a man between 65 and 80 years old with acute or convalescent COVID-19.

This clone was picked up a small number of times. The V call is TRBV14, the J call TRBJ1-2; D ambiguous. The CDR3 extends over 12 amino acids. Per germline, CDR1 SGHDN and CDR2 FVKESK. V was cut by 1 base and J by 9 bases, with 9 bases left in between. This CDR3 reads CASSQGGRSYTF. The CDR3 DNA sequence: TGTGCCAGCAGCCAAGGAGGGAGAAGCTACACCTTC.

The rearrangement uses TRBV27 and TRBJ2-1, with TRBD2 matching over 8 bases. Unmatched junction bases numbered 8, after V lost 3 bases and J lost 7 bases. The CDR3 is 15 residues long. Germline V gene data show CDR1 as MNHEY and CDR2 as SMNVEV (reference sequence). The CDR3 nucleotides read TGTGCCAGCAGTTTCGCCCACGGGGGGGGGAATGAGCAGTTCTTC. This codes for CASSFAHGGGNEQFF.

J is TRBJ1-1 and V is TRBV13, with TRBD1 as a possible D gene (6 bases). The CDR3 contains 15 residues. V lost 0 bases and J 11 bases, leaving 19 bases between the germline ends. CDR1 is PRHDT and CDR2 is FYEKMQ in the germline V gene (reference sequence). This chain's CDR3 is CASSLGGPGVRGAFF. In nucleotides, the CDR3 is TGTGCCAGCAGCTTAGGAGGTCCAGGGGTCCGGGGCGCTTTCTTT.

The CDR3 nucleotides read TGTGCCAGCTCGACAGGGCCTCGGGATACGCAGTATTTT. This codes for CASSTGPRDTQYF. The J gene is TRBJ2-3, the V gene TRBV18, with TRBD1 matching 7 bases. The germline CDR1 and CDR2 sequences are KGHSH and LQKENI. Trimming took 6 bases from V and 6 from J; bases not matched to a gene: 6. The CDR3 is 13 residues long.

The chain has TRBV7-8 and TRBJ2-7; 7 positions agree with TRBD1. This CDR3 comprises 16 residues. CDR1 and CDR2 from the germline V gene are SGHVS and FQNEAQ. The J segment lost 1 base and the V segment lost 6 bases, leaving 12 bases of the junction unmatched. CDR3 sequence (DNA): TGTGCCAGCAGTAGTAGGGTGGGACAGATTTCCTACGAGCAGTACTTC. It specifies CASSSRVGQISYEQYF.

The chain has TRBV28 and TRBJ1-1, with D unresolved. The V end was cut by 2 bases, the J end by 3 bases, with 13 bases between. Germline values: CDR1 MDHEN, CDR2 SYDVKM. CDR3 length: 15 residues. CDR3 protein: CASSLPGVVYTEAFF. CDR3 nucleotides: TGTGCCAGCAGTTTACCCGGGGTAGTGTACACTGAAGCTTTCTTT.

The CDR3 loop reads CSVTEGGKGPQHF. The CDR3 bases are TGCAGCGTCACAGAGGGTGGTAAGGGACCCCAGCATTTT. The rearrangement links TRBV29-1 to TRBJ1-5; D remains unclear. The CDR3 extends over 13 amino acids. V dropped 6 bases and J dropped 10 bases, with 19 bases sitting between them. Germline V gives CDR1 SQVTM, CDR2 ANQGSEA.

The chain joins TRBV5-1 to TRBJ2-7, with 9 positions matching TRBD1. Germline V gene data show CDR1 as SGHRS and CDR2 as YFSETQ. V was pared by 0 bases and J by 5 bases, with 12 bases of the junction left unmatched. This CDR3 is 17 amino acids long. The CDR3 DNA sequence: TGCGCCAGCAGCTTGGAATTAGGTGGGACAGGGAAGGACGAGCAGTACTTC. It yields the protein CASSLELGGTGKDEQYF.

The rearrangement joins TRBV6-2 or TRBV6-3 to TRBJ2-1, with TRBD2 matching 9 bases. Per the germline V gene, CDR1 is MNHEY and CDR2 is SVGEGT. This CDR3 contains 15 residues. V lost 5 bases and J lost 3; bases outside the gene matches: 5. The CDR3 reads CASSDVSGGYNEQFF. The CDR3 nucleotides read TGTGCCAGCAGTGATGTTAGCGGGGGCTACAATGAGCAGTTCTTC.

The chain recombines TRBV27 with TRBJ2-7; 7 bases fit TRBD1. The CDR3 is 14 amino acids. CDR1 and CDR2 from the germline V gene are MNHEY and SMNVEV (reference sequence). Unmatched junction bases numbered 8, after V lost 6 bases and J lost 3 bases. The CDR3, as DNA: TGTGCCAGCAGCCAGGGACAGCTATTCTACGAGCAGTACTTC. The encoded protein is CASSQGQLFYEQYF.

The table lists this clone with a count of one. The V gene is TRBV27, the J gene TRBJ2-7, with D perhaps matching TRBD1 (6 bases). CDR3 size: 13 residues. Germline V lookup: CDR1 MNHEY, CDR2 SMNVEV (reference sequence). The V end was cut by 3 bases, the J end by 6 bases, with 12 bases between. CDR3 DNA: TGTGCCAGCAGTTTCGACAGGACCTCCGAGCAGTACTTC. It specifies CASSFDRTSEQYF.

This rearrangement joins TRBV5-1 to TRBJ2-1; 9 bases are shared with TRBD1. Germline-derived CDR1 and CDR2 are SGHRS and YFSETQ. CDR3 length: 13 amino acids. V shed 3 bases and J 9 bases; nucleotides not matched to a gene: 4. In DNA, the CDR3 is TGCGCCAGCAGCTCACAGGGGGCCGTTGAGCAGTTCTTC. The encoded protein is CASSSQGAVEQFF.

There are a few counts of this clone. CDR3 amino acids: CASSQDLRTGRNYGYTF. CDR3 sequence (DNA): TGCGCCAGCAGCCAAGATCTGAGGACAGGGCGTAACTATGGCTACACCTTC. The chain links TRBV4-1 to TRBJ1-2, with TRBD1 identical over 8 bases. V shed 0 bases and J 1 base; nucleotides not matched to a gene: 7. This CDR3 contains 17 residues. The germline V gene encodes CDR1 MGHRA and CDR2 YSYEKL.

This chain joins TRBV19 and TRBJ2-2, with TRBD2 identical over 7 bases. The CDR3 is 15 residues long. Trimming removed 8 bases from V and 5 bases from J; junction bases left unmatched: 11. In germline, CDR1 is LNHDA, CDR2 SQIVND (reference sequence). Here the CDR3 DNA reads TGTGCCAGTGGAGTAGGGAGGGGAGGAACCGGGGAGCTGTTTTTT. It translates to CASGVGRGGTGELFF. Drawing the rest from reference TRBV19 and TRBJ2-2, the complete variable domain is DGGITQSPKYLFRKEGQNVTLSCEQNLNHDAMYWYRQDPGQGLRLIYYSQIVNDFQKGDIAEGYSVSREKKESFPLTVTSAQKNPTAFYLCASGVGRGGTGELFFGEGSRLTVL.

In its sample, this clone was seen a few times. The chain combines TRBV6-1 with TRBJ2-4; a possible D gene is TRBD2 (6 bases). CDR1 and CDR2 from the germline V gene are MNHNS and SASEGT. Between the trimmed V and J ends, which lost 0 bases and 15 bases, there was a span of 12 bases. The CDR3 covers 12 residues. CDR3 sequence: CASSEAQRLGYF. DNA of the CDR3: TGTGCCAGCAGTGAAGCGCAGAGACTAGGGTACTTC.

A note on this clone: Other DNA sequences in the same sample also yield this CDR3. J is TRBJ2-7 and V is TRBV15; D is perhaps TRBD1 (6 bases). The CDR3 sequence is 13 residues long. Germline-derived CDR1 and CDR2 are LNHNV and YYDKDF (reference sequence). V dropped 0 bases and J dropped 4 bases, with 7 bases sitting between them. CDR3 in amino acids: CATSRDRGYEQYF. The CDR3 coding sequence is TGTGCCACCAGCAGAGATAGGGGGTACGAGCAGTACTTC.

This sequence joins TRBV9 and TRBJ2-3; 9 bases are a match to TRBD1. Trimming took 5 bases from V and 2 from J; bases not matched to a gene: 6. CDR1 SGDLS and CDR2 YYNGEE come from the germline V gene. This CDR3 spans 15 amino acids. As DNA, the CDR3 is TGTGCCAGCAGTATGGACAGGGGAAACACAGATACGCAGTATTTT. This encodes CASSMDRGNTDTQYF. Drawing the rest from reference TRBV9 and TRBJ2-3, the complete variable domain is DSGVTQTPKHLITATGQRVTLRCSPRSGDLSVYWYQQSLDQGLQFLIQYYNGEERAKGNILERFSAQQFPDLHSELNLSSLELGDSALYFCASSMDRGNTDTQYFGPGTRLTVL.

This chain's CDR3 is CASSTGLAGSGYNEQFF. The DNA of the CDR3 is TGTGCCAGCAGCACGGGACTAGCGGGGTCGGGCTACAATGAGCAGTTCTTC. J is TRBJ2-1 and V is TRBV5-8, with TRBD2 matching 13 bases. J gave up 3 bases and V 4 bases, and 7 bases lay outside the gene matches. Germline V gene lookup returns CDR1 SGHTS and CDR2 YDEGEE. This CDR3 has 17 amino acids.

The gene calls are TRBV3-1 (or the pseudogene TRBV3-2) and TRBJ2-7; 9 bases line up with TRBD1. CDR1 and CDR2 (germline): LGHDT, YNNKEL (reference sequence). The CDR3 length is 15 residues. The V segment lost 4 bases and the J segment 2 bases; nucleotides outside the gene matches: 6. The CDR3 loop is CASSLGTGNPYEQYF. Here the CDR3 DNA reads TGTGCCAGCAGCCTAGGGACAGGGAACCCCTACGAGCAGTACTTC.